The 32 T cell receptor beta chains reported below all come from one sample, sequenced in a study of early T cells in non-severe SARS-CoV-2 infection. TCRdb independently ran MiXCR on the 5' RACE reads; one entry per CDR3 protein. Of 80,000 to 100,000 distinct CDR3 sequences in the sample, less than 15% were seen once. The specimen sequenced was whole blood. The source is an adult who was a healthcare worker with PCR-confirmed SARS-CoV-2 infection or an uninfected control (not recorded which).

The chain couples TRBV28 to TRBJ1-1; D gene unclear. The CDR3 is made up of 16 amino acids. V shed 5 bases and J shed 1 base, with 17 bases lying between them. Germline V lookup: CDR1 MDHEN, CDR2 SYDVKM. In DNA, the CDR3 is TGTGCCAGCAGTCCCGGGCTGAAGTTAGGGAACACTGAAGCTTTCTTT. Translation: CASSPGLKLGNTEAFF.

The chain recombines TRBV2 with TRBJ2-3; D might be TRBD2 (5 bases). The CDR3 sequence is 12 residues long. Trimming took off 6 bases at V and 5 bases at J, with 9 bases between the two ends. Germline V gene data show CDR1 as SNHLY and CDR2 as FYNNEI. As DNA, the CDR3 is TGTGCCAGCAGAACCGAGGGAGATACGCAGTATTTT. Protein product: CASRTEGDTQYF. The variable domain in full, with the rest retrieved from reference TRBV2 and TRBJ2-3, is EPEVTQTPSHQVTQMGQEVILRCVPISNHLYFYWYRQILGQKVEFLVSFYNNEISEKSEIFDDQFSVERPDGSNFTLKIRSTKLEDSAMYFCASRTEGDTQYFGPGTRLTVL.

The gene calls are TRBV7-8 and TRBJ2-7, with a weak D call TRBD1 (5 bases). CDR1 and CDR2 (germline): SGHVS, FQNEAQ. This CDR3 comprises 12 residues. Trimming left V 4 bases short and J 3 bases short, with 7 bases between. The CDR3 here is CASSWTNYEQYF. DNA for the CDR3: TGTGCCAGCAGCTGGACAAACTACGAGCAGTACTTC.

J is TRBJ1-3 and V is TRBV7-2; 8 bases agree with TRBD1. V was pared by 5 bases and J by 0 bases, with 15 bases of the junction left unmatched. The CDR3 totals 19 residues. Per the germline V gene, CDR1 is SGHTA and CDR2 is FQGNSA. CDR3 protein: CASSPNPRTGLSSGNTIYF. CDR3 DNA: TGTGCCAGCAGCCCGAACCCCCGGACAGGGCTTTCCTCTGGAAACACCATATATTTT.

This clonotype was detected many times. The rearrangement uses TRBV29-1 and TRBJ1-2; no firm D call. This CDR3 has 11 amino acids. Germline CDR1 reads SQVTM; CDR2 reads ANQGSEA. Trimming took off 4 bases at V and 3 bases at J, with 6 bases between the two ends. CDR3 coding DNA: TGCAGCGTTGTGGCTGACTATGGCTACACCTTC. Its protein is CSVVADYGYTF.

The V and J genes are TRBV10-3 and TRBJ1-4; no reliable D call. Looked up from germline, CDR1 is ENHRY and CDR2 is SYGVKD. V was shortened by 3 bases and J by 8 bases, with 4 bases between the two germline ends. The CDR3 runs 11 residues. Here the CDR3 reads CAISDGEKLFF. The CDR3 DNA reads as TGTGCCATCAGTGACGGGGAAAAACTGTTTTTT.

This chain connects TRBV5-6 to TRBJ1-4; D is unclear. CDR1 and CDR2 (germline): SGHDT, YYEEEE. This CDR3 region has 14 residues. Trimming removed 0 bases from V and 4 bases from J, with 7 bases in between. The CDR3 here is CASSLAGNNEKLFF. Written as DNA, the CDR3 is TGTGCCAGCAGCTTGGCGGGAAATAATGAAAAACTGTTTTTT.

The gene calls are TRBV10-3 and TRBJ2-2, with 10 bases matching TRBD1. Germline V gene data show CDR1 as ENHRY and CDR2 as SYGVKD. This CDR3 region has 16 residues. With 6 bases clipped from V and 0 bases from J, the junction kept 4 bases outside the gene matches. CDR3 loop: CAISGTGASNTGELFF. CDR3 nucleotides: TGTGCCATCAGCGGGACAGGGGCCTCGAACACCGGGGAGCTGTTTTTT.

In its sample, this clonotype was seen many times. This chain uses TRBV11-1 with TRBJ2-1; 10 nucleotides agree with TRBD2. Germline trimming cut 2 bases from V and 4 bases from J; bases unmatched to any gene: 11. CDR1 is SGHAT, CDR2 FQDESV, per germline (reference sequence). The CDR3 is made up of 18 amino acids. CDR3 in amino acids: CASSLLGLGTSVYNEQFF. Written as DNA, the CDR3 is TGTGCCAGCAGCTTATTGGGCCTGGGGACTAGCGTATACAATGAGCAGTTCTTC.

The genes are TRBV4-2 and TRBJ2-7; 7 bases are shared with TRBD2. The CDR3 is made up of 15 amino acids. The germline gives CDR1 LGHNA, CDR2 YNFKEQ. With 1 base clipped from V and 6 bases from J, the junction kept 9 bases outside the gene matches. Here the CDR3 reads CASSQALAADIEQYF. CDR3 bases: TGTGCCAGCAGCCAAGCCCTAGCGGCCGACATCGAGCAGTACTTC.

This clonotype has just a few counts. This chain links TRBV19 with TRBJ1-4; unclear D gene. The CDR3 has 14 residues. Trimming pared 4 bases from V and 8 bases from J, leaving 14 bases between. The V gene's germline CDR1 is LNHDA and CDR2 SQIVND (reference sequence). The CDR3 loop reads CASSSLKAGEKLFF. CDR3 DNA sequence: TGTGCCAGTAGTAGCCTGAAGGCGGGAGAAAAACTGTTTTTT.

In its sample, this clonotype was seen a few times. The J gene is TRBJ2-1, the V gene TRBV11-2; 8 bases are a match to TRBD1. The CDR3 has 15 amino acids. The V and J ends lost 0 bases and 10 bases, in that order; junction bases with no gene match: 8. Germline V gene sequence: CDR1 SGHAT, CDR2 FQNNGV. This CDR3 reads CASSLDPQGALEQFF. As DNA, the CDR3 is TGTGCCAGCAGCTTAGATCCGCAGGGGGCGTTGGAGCAGTTCTTC.

There are a few counts of this clonotype. This chain's CDR3 is CASSQGASGNTIYF. Written as DNA, the CDR3 is TGTGCCAGCTCACAGGGGGCGTCTGGAAACACCATATATTTT. The V and J genes are TRBV18 and TRBJ1-3, with 7 bases aligning to TRBD1. V was clipped by 4 bases and J by 1 base; unmatched bases: 1. CDR3 length equals 14 residues. The germline V gene has CDR1 KGHSH and CDR2 LQKENI. The full variable domain, completed using reference TRBV18 and TRBJ1-3, is NAGVMQNPRHLVRRRGQEARLRCSPMKGHSHVYWYRQLPEEGLKFMVYLQKENIIDESGMPKERFSAEFPKEGPSILRIQQVVRGDSAAYFCASSQGASGNTIYFGEGSWLTVV.

This rearrangement joins TRBV14 to TRBJ2-7; D remains unclear. Germline assignment: CDR1 SGHDN and CDR2 FVKESK. V was trimmed by 1 base and J by 2 bases, leaving 9 bases between them. The CDR3 has 14 residues. The CDR3 region is CASSQVFGPYEQYF. As DNA, the CDR3 is TGTGCCAGCAGCCAAGTCTTCGGCCCCTACGAGCAGTACTTC.

This clonotype was seen many times. The rearrangement uses TRBV7-3 and TRBJ2-1, with 7 bases aligning to TRBD1. Looked up from germline, CDR1 is SGHTA and CDR2 is FQGTGA. The V segment lost 6 bases and the J segment 7 bases; nucleotides outside the gene matches: 12. The CDR3 has 15 amino acids. CDR3 sequence (DNA): TGTGCCAGCAGACACCCGGGACAGAGATCGAATGAGCAGTTCTTC. Its translation: CASRHPGQRSNEQFF.

This chain connects TRBV29-1 to TRBJ2-1; no reliable D call. The CDR3 is made up of 12 amino acids. Trimming shortened V by 7 bases and J by 0 bases, and 7 bases separated the two germline ends. Germline CDR1 reads SQVTM; CDR2 reads ANQGSEA. CDR3 sequence: CSGKSSYNEQFF. For the CDR3, the DNA is TGCAGCGGCAAGAGCTCCTACAATGAGCAGTTCTTC.

This clonotype has more than one count but fewer than ten. The CDR3 loop is CSARTGVEQYF. For the CDR3, the DNA is TGCAGTGCTAGAACAGGGGTCGAGCAGTACTTC. The chain combines TRBV20-1 with TRBJ2-7; 7 bases agree with TRBD1. Germline V gives CDR1 DFQATT, CDR2 SNEGSKA (reference sequence). Trimming took 2 bases from V and 6 from J; bases not matched to a gene: 1. The CDR3 loop spans 11 amino acids.

This clonotype has at least ten counts. The V call is TRBV11-2, the J call TRBJ2-3, with 9 bases fitting TRBD1. Germline V gene sequence: CDR1 SGHAT, CDR2 FQNNGV. Trimming took 5 bases from V and 6 from J; bases not matched to a gene: 12. The CDR3 is made up of 16 amino acids. CDR3 protein: CASSPNRDRVSDTQYF. In DNA form, the CDR3 reads TGTGCCAGCAGCCCAAATCGGGACAGGGTTAGCGATACGCAGTATTTT.

The rearrangement links TRBV27 to TRBJ2-1; D is ambiguous. Between the trimmed V and J ends, which lost 2 bases and 5 bases, there was a span of 13 bases. Germline CDR1 and CDR2: MNHEY and SMNVEV (reference sequence). This CDR3 is 15 amino acids long. CDR3 bases: TGTGCCAGCAGTTTACGTGTAGGGTCTCACAATGAGCAGTTCTTC. As protein: CASSLRVGSHNEQFF.

The rearrangement joins TRBV28 to TRBJ2-3; 7 positions match TRBD1. With 6 bases clipped from V and 2 bases from J, the junction kept 8 bases outside the gene matches. Looked up from germline, CDR1 is MDHEN and CDR2 is SYDVKM. The CDR3 covers 15 residues. In DNA form, the CDR3 reads TGTGCCAGCAGGAGACAGGGAGTTTTCACAGATACGCAGTATTTT. Protein sequence: CASRRQGVFTDTQYF.

This clonotype was observed a few times. The gene calls are TRBV6-5 and TRBJ2-7, with D unresolved. CDR1 and CDR2 from the germline V gene are MNHEY and SVGAGI. The CDR3 has 13 residues. V lost 2 bases and J lost 2, with 7 bases in between. The CDR3 DNA is TGTGCCAGCAGTTACAGGGTTACCTACGAGCAGTACTTC. Its protein product is CASSYRVTYEQYF.

J is TRBJ2-3 and V is TRBV9; no clear D. Trimming shortened V by 0 bases and J by 6 bases, and 17 bases separated the two germline ends. This CDR3 spans 16 amino acids. Germline assignment: CDR1 SGDLS and CDR2 YYNGEE. The CDR3 coding sequence is TGTGCCAGCAGCGTAGGGCCAGGACCCGGCGTGGATACGCAGTATTTT. Translating it yields CASSVGPGPGVDTQYF.

This clonotype was found many times. The CDR3 DNA reads TGTGCCAGCAGTGACAGCTACACTGAAGCTTTCTTT. Translating gives CASSDSYTEAFF. The chain recombines TRBV25-1 with TRBJ1-1; D uncertain. V was cut by 3 bases and J by 3 bases, with 5 bases left in between. The CDR3 runs to 12 residues. In germline, CDR1 is MGHDK, CDR2 SYGVNS.

In its sample, this clonotype was seen a few times. The CDR3: CASRAPWGGGINEQFF. The DNA for the CDR3 is TGTGCCAGCAGAGCCCCGTGGGGCGGGGGGATAAATGAGCAGTTCTTC. The chain carries TRBV7-8 and TRBJ2-1, with 8 bases aligning to TRBD2. CDR3 length: 16 amino acids. Germline-derived CDR1 and CDR2 are SGHVS and FQNEAQ. J lost 7 bases, V lost 6 bases, and 14 bases had no gene match.

This chain connects TRBV3-1 to TRBJ2-7, with 14 bases fitting TRBD2. CDR3 length: 18 amino acids. J was trimmed by 2 bases and V by 4 bases; bases with no gene match: 10. Germline CDR1 reads LGHDT; CDR2 reads YNNKEL (reference sequence). The CDR3 DNA is TGTGCCAGCAGCCTCCTCTCAGGGGGACTAGCGGGGGCCTACGAGCAGTACTTC. It is translated as CASSLLSGGLAGAYEQYF.

This clonotype was seen only a few times. This chain uses TRBV19 with TRBJ1-1, with D possibly matching TRBD1 (5 bases). Germline-derived CDR1 and CDR2 are LNHDA and SQIVND (reference sequence). Trimming shortened V by 3 bases and J by 4 bases, and 12 bases separated the two germline ends. CDR3 length: 14 amino acids. In DNA, the CDR3 is TGTGCCAGTAGTATCGAAGGGGCTGCCACTGAAGCTTTCTTT. This translates into CASSIEGAATEAFF.

The chain joins TRBV7-2 to TRBJ2-7; D is unclear. The V and J ends lost 6 bases and 3 bases respectively, with 9 bases between them. This CDR3 spans 12 amino acids. The V gene's germline CDR1 is SGHTA and CDR2 FQGNSA. The CDR3 region has the DNA TGTGCCAGCAGTGGACGATTCTACGAGCAGTACTTC. It translates to CASSGRFYEQYF.

This chain connects TRBV30 to TRBJ2-7, with D perhaps matching TRBD2 (6 bases). Germline lookup yields CDR1 GTSNPN and CDR2 SVGIG (reference sequence). V was shortened by 8 bases and J by 5 bases, with 13 bases between the two germline ends. The CDR3 has 11 residues. The CDR3 region is CAGGIGNEQYF. The CDR3 DNA reads as TGTGCCGGAGGGATAGGGAACGAGCAGTACTTC.

This clonotype was recorded many times. The CDR3 protein is CASSLNRPRNSPLHF. The DNA for the CDR3 is TGTGCCAGCAGCCTCAATCGACCCCGAAATTCACCCCTCCACTTT. The chain has TRBV6-5 and TRBJ1-6; no clear D gene. V dropped 6 bases and J dropped 7 bases, with 16 bases sitting between them. In germline, CDR1 is MNHEY, CDR2 SVGAGI. This CDR3 has 15 amino acids.

V gene TRBV7-9 combines with J gene TRBJ2-7, with TRBD2 identical over 7 bases. This CDR3 region has 12 residues. The germline V gene has CDR1 SEHNR and CDR2 FQNEAQ (reference sequence). The J segment lost 9 bases and the V segment lost 5 bases, leaving 7 bases of the junction unmatched. CDR3 nucleotide sequence: TGTGCCAGCAGCCCCTCACGGGGGGTGCAGTACTTC. Translating it yields CASSPSRGVQYF.

The chain links TRBV2 to TRBJ2-1, with 8 bases aligning to TRBD1. The CDR3 is made up of 15 amino acids. Trimming took 5 bases from V and 5 from J; bases not matched to a gene: 8. Germline CDR1 SNHLY, CDR2 FYNNEI. The CDR3 region has the DNA TGTGCCAGCAGTAGTGTGGACAGGGAAAACAATGAGCAGTTCTTC. Translation gives CASSSVDRENNEQFF.

The table lists this clonotype with a few counts. The rearrangement links TRBV2 to TRBJ2-3; tentative D call: TRBD2 (6 bases). CDR1 is SNHLY and CDR2 is FYNNEI in the germline V gene. This CDR3 region has 13 residues. V was pared by 5 bases and J by 6 bases, with 12 bases between. The CDR3 nucleotides read TGTGCCAGCAGTATCAGGAGGGAGGATACGCAGTATTTT. Encoded protein: CASSIRREDTQYF.